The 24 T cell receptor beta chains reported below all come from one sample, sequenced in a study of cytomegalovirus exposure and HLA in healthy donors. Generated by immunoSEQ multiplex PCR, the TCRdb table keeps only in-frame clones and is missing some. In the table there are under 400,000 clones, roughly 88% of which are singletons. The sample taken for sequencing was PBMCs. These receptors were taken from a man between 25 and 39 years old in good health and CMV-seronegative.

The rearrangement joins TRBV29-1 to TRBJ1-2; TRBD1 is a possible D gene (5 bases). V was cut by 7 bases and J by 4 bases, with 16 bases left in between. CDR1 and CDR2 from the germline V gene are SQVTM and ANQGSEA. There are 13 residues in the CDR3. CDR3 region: CSASSSQGYGYTF. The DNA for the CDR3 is TGCAGCGCCTCATCGTCCCAGGGCTATGGCTACACCTTC.

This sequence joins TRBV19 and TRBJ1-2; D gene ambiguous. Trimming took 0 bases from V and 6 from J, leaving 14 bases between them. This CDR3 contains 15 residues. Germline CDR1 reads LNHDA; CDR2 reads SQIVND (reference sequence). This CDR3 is CASSIDRNPGNGYTF. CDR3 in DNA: TGTGCCAGTAGTATAGATCGGAACCCGGGGAATGGCTACACCTTC. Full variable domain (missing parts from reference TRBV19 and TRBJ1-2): DGGITQSPKYLFRKEGQNVTLSCEQNLNHDAMYWYRQDPGQGLRLIYYSQIVNDFQKGDIAEGYSVSREKKESFPLTVTSAQKNPTAFYLCASSIDRNPGNGYTFGSGTRLTVV.

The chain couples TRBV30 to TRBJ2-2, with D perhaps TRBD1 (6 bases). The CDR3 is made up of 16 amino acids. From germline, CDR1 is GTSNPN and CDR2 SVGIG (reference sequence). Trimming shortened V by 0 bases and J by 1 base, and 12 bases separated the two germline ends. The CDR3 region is CAWSVTGSKNTGELFF. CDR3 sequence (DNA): TGTGCCTGGAGTGTAACAGGGTCGAAGAACACCGGGGAGCTGTTTTTT.

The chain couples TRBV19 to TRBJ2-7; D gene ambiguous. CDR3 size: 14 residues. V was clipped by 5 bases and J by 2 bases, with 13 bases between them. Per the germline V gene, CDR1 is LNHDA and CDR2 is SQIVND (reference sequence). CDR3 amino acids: CASSYGFPPYEQYF. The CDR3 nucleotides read TGTGCCAGTAGTTATGGCTTCCCTCCCTACGAGCAGTACTTC.

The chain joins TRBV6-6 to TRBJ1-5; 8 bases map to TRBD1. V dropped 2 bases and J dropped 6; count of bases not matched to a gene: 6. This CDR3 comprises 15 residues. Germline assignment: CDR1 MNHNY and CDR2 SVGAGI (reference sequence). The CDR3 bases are TGTGCCAGCAGTTACCCAGGACAGGGCGCTCAGCCCCAGCATTTT. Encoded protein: CASSYPGQGAQPQHF.

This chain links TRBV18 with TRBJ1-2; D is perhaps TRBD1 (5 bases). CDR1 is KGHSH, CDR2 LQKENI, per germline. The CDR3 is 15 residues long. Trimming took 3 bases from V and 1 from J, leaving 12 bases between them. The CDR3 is CASSPMTDFNYGYTF. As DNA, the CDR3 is TGTGCCAGCTCACCTATGACAGATTTTAACTATGGCTACACCTTC.

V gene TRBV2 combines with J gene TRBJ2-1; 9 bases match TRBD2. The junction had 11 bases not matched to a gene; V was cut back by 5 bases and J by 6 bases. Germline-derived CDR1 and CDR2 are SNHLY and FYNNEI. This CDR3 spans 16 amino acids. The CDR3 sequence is CASSRRGRGGPNEQFF. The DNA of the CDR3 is TGTGCCAGCAGTCGAAGGGGGCGGGGGGGCCCCAATGAGCAGTTCTTC.

The CDR3 DNA sequence: TGTGCCAGCAGCTCCTTGACTAGCCTGACAGATACGCAGTATTTT. Its protein product is CASSSLTSLTDTQYF. The chain employs TRBV7-9 and TRBJ2-3, with TRBD2 matching 7 bases. Germline V gene data show CDR1 as SEHNR and CDR2 as FQNEAQ (reference sequence). This CDR3 contains 15 residues. V lost 4 bases, J lost 3 bases, and 7 bases stayed unmatched.

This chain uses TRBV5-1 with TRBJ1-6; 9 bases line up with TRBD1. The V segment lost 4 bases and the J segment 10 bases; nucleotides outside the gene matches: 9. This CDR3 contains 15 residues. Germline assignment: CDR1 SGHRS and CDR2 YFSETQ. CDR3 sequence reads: CASSLTGTGYSPLHF. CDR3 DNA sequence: TGCGCCAGCAGCCTAACCGGGACAGGGTACTCACCCCTCCACTTT.

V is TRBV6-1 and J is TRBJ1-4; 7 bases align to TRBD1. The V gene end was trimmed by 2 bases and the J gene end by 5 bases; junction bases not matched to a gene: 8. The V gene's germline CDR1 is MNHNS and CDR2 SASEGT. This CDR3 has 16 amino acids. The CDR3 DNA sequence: TGTGCCAGCAGTGAATATGACAGGGCGGGAAATGAAAAACTGTTTTTT. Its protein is CASSEYDRAGNEKLFF.

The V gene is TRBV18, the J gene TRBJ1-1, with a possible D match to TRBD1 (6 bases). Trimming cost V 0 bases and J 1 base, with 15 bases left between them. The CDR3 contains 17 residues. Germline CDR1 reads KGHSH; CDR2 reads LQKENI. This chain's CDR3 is CASSPPGAAKGNTEAFF. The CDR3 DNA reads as TGTGCCAGCTCACCACCGGGGGCAGCGAAAGGGAACACTGAAGCTTTCTTT. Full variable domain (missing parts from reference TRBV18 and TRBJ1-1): NAGVMQNPRHLVRRRGQEARLRCSPMKGHSHVYWYRQLPEEGLKFMVYLQKENIIDESGMPKERFSAEFPKEGPSILRIQQVVRGDSAAYFCASSPPGAAKGNTEAFFGQGTRLTVV.

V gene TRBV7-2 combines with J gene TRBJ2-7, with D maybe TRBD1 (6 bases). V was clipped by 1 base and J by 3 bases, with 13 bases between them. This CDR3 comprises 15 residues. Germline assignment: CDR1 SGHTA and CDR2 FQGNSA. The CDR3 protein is CASSLGQTGIYEQYF. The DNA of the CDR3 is TGTGCCAGCAGCTTAGGCCAAACAGGGATCTACGAGCAGTACTTC.

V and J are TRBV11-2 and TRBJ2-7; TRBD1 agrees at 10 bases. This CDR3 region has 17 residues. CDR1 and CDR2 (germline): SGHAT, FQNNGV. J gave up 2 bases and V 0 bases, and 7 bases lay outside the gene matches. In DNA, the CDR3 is TGTGCCAGCAGCTTAGATGGGACAGGGGTGCCCGCCTACGAGCAGTACTTC. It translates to CASSLDGTGVPAYEQYF.

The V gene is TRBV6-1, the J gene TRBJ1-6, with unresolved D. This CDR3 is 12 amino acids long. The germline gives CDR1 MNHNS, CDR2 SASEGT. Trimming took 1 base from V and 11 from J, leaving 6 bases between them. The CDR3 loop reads CASSEGETPLHF. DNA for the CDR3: TGTGCCAGCAGTGAAGGGGAGACACCCCTCCACTTT.

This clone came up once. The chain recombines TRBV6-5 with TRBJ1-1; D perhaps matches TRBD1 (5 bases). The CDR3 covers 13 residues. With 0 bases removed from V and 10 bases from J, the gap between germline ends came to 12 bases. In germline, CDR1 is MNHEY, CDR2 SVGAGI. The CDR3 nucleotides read TGTGCCAGCAGTTACTCTGGGTTGGGGGGAGCTTTCTTT. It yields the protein CASSYSGLGGAFF.

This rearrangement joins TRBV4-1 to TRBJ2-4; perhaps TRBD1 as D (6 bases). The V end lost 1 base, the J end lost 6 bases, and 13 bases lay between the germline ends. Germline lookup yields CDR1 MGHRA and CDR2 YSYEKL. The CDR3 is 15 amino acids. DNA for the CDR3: TGCGCCAGCAGCCAAGCGGGGACATCAAGAAACATTCAGTACTTC. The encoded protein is CASSQAGTSRNIQYF.

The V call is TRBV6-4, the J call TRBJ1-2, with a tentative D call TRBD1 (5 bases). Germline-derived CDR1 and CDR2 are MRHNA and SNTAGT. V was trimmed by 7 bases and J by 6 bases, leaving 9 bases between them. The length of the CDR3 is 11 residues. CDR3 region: CASIRQNGYTF. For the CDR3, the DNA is TGTGCCAGCATAAGACAGAATGGCTACACCTTC.

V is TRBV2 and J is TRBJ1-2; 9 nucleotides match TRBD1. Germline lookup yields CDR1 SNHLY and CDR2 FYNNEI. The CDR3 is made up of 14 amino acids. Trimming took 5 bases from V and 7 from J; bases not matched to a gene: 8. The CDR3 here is CASSMGQGLVGYTF. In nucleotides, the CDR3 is TGTGCCAGCAGTATGGGACAGGGTCTAGTTGGCTACACCTTC.

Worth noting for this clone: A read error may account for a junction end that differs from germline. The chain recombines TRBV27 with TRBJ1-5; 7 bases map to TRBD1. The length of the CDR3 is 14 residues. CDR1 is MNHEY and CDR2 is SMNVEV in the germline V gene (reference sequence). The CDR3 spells CASSFRQGSQPQRF. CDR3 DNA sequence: TGTGCCAGCAGTTTTAGACAGGGAAGTCAGCCCCAGCGTTTT.

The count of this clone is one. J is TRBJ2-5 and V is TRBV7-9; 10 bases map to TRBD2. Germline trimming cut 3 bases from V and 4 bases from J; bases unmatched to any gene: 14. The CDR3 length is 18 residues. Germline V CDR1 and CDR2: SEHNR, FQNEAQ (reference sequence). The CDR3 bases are TGTGCCAGCAGCTTGCCGAGCACTAGCGGGGCCAGCGGAGAGACCCAGTACTTC. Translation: CASSLPSTSGASGETQYF.

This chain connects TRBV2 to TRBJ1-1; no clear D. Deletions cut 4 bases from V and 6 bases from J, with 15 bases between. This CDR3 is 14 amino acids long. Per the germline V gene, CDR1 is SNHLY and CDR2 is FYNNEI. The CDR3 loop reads CASSAQVLSAEAFF. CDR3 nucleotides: TGTGCCAGCAGTGCGCAGGTTCTTAGCGCTGAAGCTTTCTTT.

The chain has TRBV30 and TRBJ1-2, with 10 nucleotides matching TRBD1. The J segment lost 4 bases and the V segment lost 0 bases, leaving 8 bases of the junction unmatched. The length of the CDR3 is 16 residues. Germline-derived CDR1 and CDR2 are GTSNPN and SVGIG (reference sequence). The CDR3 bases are TGTGCCTGGAGTGTCAGGACAGGGGGGGGTTTCTATGGCTACACCTTC. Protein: CAWSVRTGGGFYGYTF.

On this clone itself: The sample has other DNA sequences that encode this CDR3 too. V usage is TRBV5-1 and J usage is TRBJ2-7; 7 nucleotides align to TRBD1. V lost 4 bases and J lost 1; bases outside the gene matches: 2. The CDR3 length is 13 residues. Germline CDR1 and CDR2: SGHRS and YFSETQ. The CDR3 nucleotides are TGCGCCAGCAGCCGGGACAGATCCTACGAGCAGTACTTC. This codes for CASSRDRSYEQYF. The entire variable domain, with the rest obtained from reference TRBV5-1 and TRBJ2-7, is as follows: KAGVTQTPRYLIKTRGQQVTLSCSPISGHRSVSWYQQTPGQGLQFLFEYFSETQRNKGNFPGRFSGRQFSNSRSEMNVSTLELGDSALYLCASSRDRSYEQYFGPGTRLTVT.

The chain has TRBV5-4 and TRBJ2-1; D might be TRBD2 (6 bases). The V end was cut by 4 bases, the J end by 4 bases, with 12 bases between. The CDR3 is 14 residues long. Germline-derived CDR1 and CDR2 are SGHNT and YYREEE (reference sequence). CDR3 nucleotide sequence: TGTGCCAGCAGCCCCCCGGGACTTTACAATGAGCAGTTCTTC. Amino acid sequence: CASSPPGLYNEQFF.